This TCR beta chain was recorded in a study of beta chain features in type 1 diabetes (dated by TCRdb to the late 2010s). For the wider study: Mean age, gender distribution, total cell number and subset yield were not different between patients and healthy donors. Regulatory and stem cell-like memory subsets were obtained from only 8 patients and about 8 healthy donors, while naive and central memory subsets were obtained from all 30 or so donors. In the study, TCRB repertoires of sorted circulating CD4+ T cell subsets from recently diagnosed type 1 diabetes patients were compared with those of matched healthy donors. Across all samples, about 110 million sorted cells were examined, and cell number per subset correlated strongly with RNA yield.

This clone was found a few times. What antigen it recognizes has not been identified. Within one base of it there is no much larger clone, and no base qualities were kept. Overall study outcomes, separate from this receptor: HLA sub-analyses involved small numbers of individuals, so any influence of HLA type on TCRB rearrangement remained unresolved. In all four CD4+ subsets, TCRB CDR3 length was moderately but significantly shorter in type 1 diabetes patients. The naive, central memory and regulatory TCRB repertoires appeared to resemble one another more closely among patients than among healthy donors. PCR may preferentially amplify shorter templates, but because patient and control samples were amplified and corrected together, any resulting skew would affect both groups equally. Patients with type 1 diabetes made fewer insertions and deleted more nucleotides at VDJ recombination sites, implying thymic rearrangement abnormalities. Because cDNA rather than genomic DNA was sequenced, highly expressing activated cells could have been over-represented, although no difference in activation and CD3 levels was found between groups.

From each donor, a single peripheral blood sample of approximately 110 mL on average was drawn into heparinised tubes. A BD FACSAria II and a panel including CD45RO, CCR7, CD25, CD127, CD95 and CD27 were used to sort naive, central memory, regulatory and stem cell-like memory CD4+ T cells. All sorted populations exceeded 98% purity. Right away, PBMCs were isolated by Lymphoprep density gradient centrifugation and were stained directly, with no culture step. To minimize batch effects, samples were stained and sorted in pairs, one healthy donor with one patient per experiment. The CDR3 runs 13 amino acids, cysteine and phenylalanine included. Only the CDR3 part of the read is kept: 39 bases, read in frame from the first base. From V the trimming removes 6 bases and from J it removes 2 bases, while the gene matches leave 3 bases of the junction unaccounted for. Based on the germline V gene (reference sequence), the CDR1 and CDR2 sequences are MNHEY and SMNVEV.

All of the isolated RNA was reverse transcribed with the High Capacity cDNA Reverse Transcription Kit, so expressed TCRB transcripts were sequenced. Deep immunoSEQ sequencing was performed on naive, central memory and regulatory T cell samples, with an average of about 3.57 million total reads per sample. Sorted cells were lysed in RLT buffer, and RNA was extracted using DNase-treated RNeasy Micro or Mini kits according to cell number. Each cell subset was processed on its own to prevent cross-contamination, while patient and healthy donor samples were processed together. Using the immunoSEQ multiplex PCR, TCRB sequences were amplified from cDNA into 87-bp fragments spanning the CDR3 region. Amplicons were sequenced on the Illumina HiSeq platform. As for how the authors treated the data: Synthetic template baselines were used to correct PCR bias computationally, reads within Hamming distance 2 were collapsed together, and singletons that could not be merged were discarded. By aligning reads against IMGT, V, D and J genes, CDR3 length, and insertions or deletions at six rearrangement sites were assigned. Within each subset, clonotype counts were normalized to sorted cell number, after which true diversity and Gini coefficients were computed with the tcR R package. The overlap coefficient, calculated on TCRB nucleotide sequences, was used to measure repertoire sharing. What TCRdb holds here is the immuneACCESS table cut down to in-frame rearrangements. Part of the clones is not present; checked against another copy, under half of the missing clones reflect an unresolved V gene, and the others are unexplained. From that table come the V and J calls and clone size; the DNA was used to work out D and trimming. Across this sample there are about 300,000 clones, with under 8.5% seen only once. The ten biggest clones cover more than 1% of the sample.

In this chain, TRBV27 is recombined with TRBJ1-2, with 7 central nucleotides matching TRBD1. This receptor was identified in a woman under 30 in good health. The material sequenced was central memory CD4+ T cells from blood. The CDR3 has the sequence CASRPQGNYGYTF. DNA sequence: TGTGCCAGCAGACCACAGGGGAACTATGGCTACACCTTC.